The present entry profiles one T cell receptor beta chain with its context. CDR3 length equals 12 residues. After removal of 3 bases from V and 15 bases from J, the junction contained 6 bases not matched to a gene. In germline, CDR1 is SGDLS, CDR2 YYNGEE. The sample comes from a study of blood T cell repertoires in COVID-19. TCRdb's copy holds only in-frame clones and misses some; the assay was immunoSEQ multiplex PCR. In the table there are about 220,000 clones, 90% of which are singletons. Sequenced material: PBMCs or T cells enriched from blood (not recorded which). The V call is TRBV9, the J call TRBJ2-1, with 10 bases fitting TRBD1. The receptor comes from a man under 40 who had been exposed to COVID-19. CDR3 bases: TGTGCCAGCAGCGCTTGGACAGGGGGGTCGTTCTTC. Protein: CASSAWTGGSFF.